This is a list of T cell receptor beta chains from one sample in a study of T cells after yellow fever vaccination. One entry per CDR3 protein, called by TCRdb with MiXCR from the 5' RACE reads. The table shows 250,000 to 300,000 distinct CDR3 sequences, with around 4.9% occurring only once. The sample was CD4+ T cells sorted from PBMCs, taken on the day of the yellow fever booster vaccination. All receptors derive from a young man who received the YFV17D yellow fever vaccine. Each CDR3 is given with its conserved first and last residue. A D gene is named only where the DNA matches it firmly. Rows may omit the clone size; those that give it use once, few, many or a size class.

TRBJ1-1 | TRBV6-6 | . | many | TGTGCCAGCGGGGGAGGTGAAGCTTTCTTT | CASGGGEAFF
TRBJ2-2 | TRBV6-2/TRBV6-3 | . | . | TGTGCCAGCAGTTACGGGCTGACGAACACCGGGGAGCTGTTTTTT | CASSYGLTNTGELFF
TRBJ2-3 | TRBV7-2 | TRBD2 | many | TGTGCCAGCAGCCCCTACCCCCCTAGCGGGGGGCCGGATACGCAGTATTTT | CASSPYPPSGGPDTQYF
TRBJ2-3 | TRBV19 | . | few | TGTGCCACCGGATTAGGAGGCACAGATACGCAGTATTTT | CATGLGGTDTQYF
TRBJ2-3 | TRBV21-1 | . | . | TGTGCCAGCACCTCTGCCCCAGATACGCAGTATTTT | CASTSAPDTQYF
TRBJ1-1 | TRBV7-2 | TRBD1 | few | TGTGCCAGCAGCTCGACAGGGGCATTCTTT | CASSSTGAFF
TRBJ1-2 | TRBV4-1 | TRBD1 | few | TGCGCCAGCAGCCAAGGACAGGGTGTACCCTATGGCTACACCTTC | CASSQGQGVPYGYTF
TRBJ1-3 | TRBV4-1 | . | many | TGCGCCAGCAGCTTCTACAAATTCGACCGGAGCTCTGGAAACACCATATATTTT | CASSFYKFDRSSGNTIYF
TRBJ1-2 | TRBV20-1 | TRBD1 | . | TGCAGTGCTAGAGGACAGGGAAGTGGCTACACCTTC | CSARGQGSGYTF
TRBJ1-1 | TRBV29-1 | . | many | TGCAGCGTTGAAGGCGGGGGGCGCGGCACTGAAGCTTTCTTT | CSVEGGGRGTEAFF
TRBJ2-5 | TRBV12-3/TRBV12-4 | TRBD2 | many | TGTGCCAGCAGCACCAGCGGGGTTGTACGAGAGACCCAGTACTTC | CASSTSGVVRETQYF
TRBJ2-2 | TRBV5-1 | . | many | TGCGCCAGCAGCTTGGCGGCCTGGGGGGAAACCGGGGAGCTGTTTTTT | CASSLAAWGETGELFF
TRBJ2-5 | TRBV7-2 | . | few | TGTGCCAGCAGCTTAGGAAGGGACGCGTGGGGAGAGACCCAGTACTTC | CASSLGRDAWGETQYF
TRBJ2-3 | TRBV11-2 | . | few | TGTGCCAGCAGCCTATTCAGCAGCACAGATACGCAGTATTTT | CASSLFSSTDTQYF
TRBJ1-1 | TRBV18 | . | many | TGTGCCAGCTCCGACCGGGGCGGACAAGCTTTCTTT | CASSDRGGQAFF
TRBJ2-1 | TRBV18 | TRBD2 | . | TGTGCCAGCTCACCTTGGGGGGGAGGAGCCTACAATGAGCAGTTCTTC | CASSPWGGGAYNEQFF
TRBJ1-3 | TRBV20-1 | TRBD1 | . | TGCAGTGCTAGAGCTAGGACAGGCCTAGGGGACACCATATATTTT | CSARARTGLGDTIYF
TRBJ1-1 | TRBV5-1 | . | few | TGCGCCACCTCCCCCTCCGGGGGTATGAACACTGAAGCTTTCTTT | CATSPSGGMNTEAFF
TRBJ2-5 | TRBV6-2/TRBV6-3 | TRBD1 | . | TGTGCCAGCAGTTGGGGGGGACAGGGCAACCAAGAGACCCAGTACTTC | CASSWGGQGNQETQYF
TRBJ1-1 | TRBV10-3 | . | . | TGTGCCATCAGCAAGAACAGGGACATGAACACTGAAGCTTTCTTT | CAISKNRDMNTEAFF
TRBJ2-3 | TRBV6-1 | . | . | TGTGCCAGCAGCCCGAAGCGTAGCGGAATCACAGATACGCAGTATTTT | CASSPKRSGITDTQYF
TRBJ1-4 | TRBV7-8 | TRBD1 | few | TGTGCCAGCAGCCCACGCAGGACAGGGGCTGAAAAACTGTTTTTT | CASSPRRTGAEKLFF
TRBJ2-3 | TRBV12-3/TRBV12-4 | . | many | TGTGCCAGCAGTTCCTTCCTAGCGATCGGCGCAGATACGCAGTATTTT | CASSSFLAIGADTQYF
TRBJ1-1 | TRBV6-2/TRBV6-3 | . | few | TGTGCCAGCAGACGACGGTTCTCTGAAGCTTTCTTT | CASRRRFSEAFF
TRBJ1-6 | TRBV3-1 | . | . | TGTGCCAGCAGCCAAGTAAGCTTTGGGACGAGCAATTCACCCCTCCACTTT | CASSQVSFGTSNSPLHF
TRBJ2-2 | TRBV7-7 | TRBD2 | few | TGTGCCAGCAGCTTAGGCAGGGAGGGCACCGGGGAGCTGTTTTTT | CASSLGREGTGELFF
TRBJ2-1 | TRBV6-1 | TRBD2 | many | TGTGCCAGCAGTCTGACTAGCGGGGGGGCCGATGAGCAGTTCTTC | CASSLTSGGADEQFF
TRBJ1-2 | TRBV29-1 | TRBD1 | few | TGCAGCATCAGACAGGGGGAACGCTACACCTTC | CSIRQGERYTF
TRBJ2-3 | TRBV5-1 | TRBD1 | . | TGCGCCAGCAGCTTGGAGGGACAGGGGTTTACAGATACGCAGTATTTT | CASSLEGQGFTDTQYF
TRBJ1-1 | TRBV20-1 | . | many | TGCAGTGCTAGACCAGGCCTGGGACTGAACACTGAAGCTTTCTTT | CSARPGLGLNTEAFF
TRBJ1-3 | TRBV5-1 | TRBD1 | many | TGCGCCAGCAGCCAGGGACAGGGTTTGTCTGGAAACACCATATATTTT | CASSQGQGLSGNTIYF
TRBJ2-1 | TRBV27 | TRBD1 | many | TGTGCCAGCAGTTTTCTCCCGGGACAGGGGGCGGGTGAGCAGTTCTTC | CASSFLPGQGAGEQFF
TRBJ2-1 | TRBV28 | TRBD2 | few | TGTGCCAGCACCGAGACTAGCGGGGCTTACAATGAGCAGTTCTTC | CASTETSGAYNEQFF
TRBJ1-6 | TRBV28 | . | few | TGTGCCAGCAGTACAGGCGGGATCTATAATTCACCCCTCCACTTT | CASSTGGIYNSPLHF
TRBJ2-3 | TRBV6-1 | TRBD2 | few | TGTGCCAGCAGTGTGGGGCGGGGGGTATCGGATACGCAGTATTTT | CASSVGRGVSDTQYF
TRBJ2-7 | TRBV10-2 | . | . | TGCGCCAGCAGTCAGGGTAACGCCTACGAGCAGTACTTC | CASSQGNAYEQYF
TRBJ2-3 | TRBV18 | . | few | TGTGCCAGCTCACCACAATCGAACTCAGATACGCAGTATTTT | CASSPQSNSDTQYF
TRBJ2-7 | TRBV7-9 | TRBD1 | many | TGTGCCAGCAGCTTAGCCATCTTACAGGGGAGAGGCTACGAGCAGTACTTC | CASSLAILQGRGYEQYF
TRBJ2-1 | TRBV6-2/TRBV6-3 | . | . | TGTGCCAGCAGTCACTACGGCGGGGAGAAGGAGCAGTTCTTC | CASSHYGGEKEQFF
TRBJ2-3 | TRBV29-1 | TRBD1 | many | TGCAGCGTTGAAGGACAGGGGGCAGATACGCAGTATTTT | CSVEGQGADTQYF
TRBJ2-5 | TRBV5-1 | . | many | TGCGCCAGCAGTCTAGGCAGGAGAGAGACCCAGTACTTC | CASSLGRRETQYF
TRBJ2-1 | TRBV6-5 | TRBD2 | . | TGTGCCAGCAGAATCTCCGGGACTAGCGGGGGAGAGCAGTTCTTC | CASRISGTSGGEQFF
TRBJ2-7 | TRBV21-1 | . | . | TGTGCCAGCAGCACCAGGGACAGGGACTACGAGCAGTACTTC | CASSTRDRDYEQYF
TRBJ2-3 | TRBV4-2 | . | few | TGTGCCAGCAGCCAAGGGTTAAGGACTCACACAGATACGCAGTATTTT | CASSQGLRTHTDTQYF
TRBJ2-6 | TRBV7-2 | TRBD2 | few | TGTGCCAGCAGCTTAGGCGGTAGCGGGGGACCCTCTGGGGCCAACGTCCTGACTTTC | CASSLGGSGGPSGANVLTF
TRBJ2-3 | TRBV5-1 | TRBD2 | few | TGCGCCAGCCAAGGTGAAACTAGCGGGGTTCTAGATACGCAGTATTTT | CASQGETSGVLDTQYF
TRBJ2-5 | TRBV20-1 | TRBD1 | . | TGCAGTGCCTATCGGGACAGCGTCCAGACCCAGTACTTC | CSAYRDSVQTQYF
TRBJ2-3 | TRBV20-1 | . | few | TGCAGTGCTAGAGGCTACCCGGTTTCAGTGGATACGCAGTATTTT | CSARGYPVSVDTQYF
TRBJ1-6 | TRBV27 | TRBD1 | few | TGTGCCAGCAGTTGGACAGGGGCCTATAATTCACCCCTCCACTTT | CASSWTGAYNSPLHF
TRBJ2-4 | TRBV5-6 | TRBD1 | many | TGTGCCAGCAGCGCAGACAGGGCCCTGGGCAACATTCAGTACTTC | CASSADRALGNIQYF
TRBJ2-1 | TRBV3-1 | . | few | TGTGCCAGCAGCCAGTTCAGCGGGCAGACCAATGAGCAGTTCTTC | CASSQFSGQTNEQFF
TRBJ2-3 | TRBV9 | TRBD2 | few | TGTGCCAGCAGCGGTTCGGGACTAACAGATACGCAGTATTTT | CASSGSGLTDTQYF
TRBJ2-3 | TRBV5-5 | TRBD2 | . | TGTGCCAGCAGCCAGGGACTAGCGGGGGGTAGCACAGATACGCAGTATTTT | CASSQGLAGGSTDTQYF
TRBJ2-3 | TRBV4-2 | TRBD2 | few | TGTGCCAGCAGCCAATTGACTAGCGGGGCCACAGATACGCAGTATTTT | CASSQLTSGATDTQYF
TRBJ2-2 | TRBV20-1 | TRBD2 | many | TGCAGTGCTAGGTCCTCGGGGAGGGTCGGTACCGGGGAGCTGTTTTTT | CSARSSGRVGTGELFF
TRBJ1-3 | TRBV18 | TRBD1 | few | TGTGCCAGCTCACCCGGACAGGGGGGCACCGCCATATATTTT | CASSPGQGGTAIYF
TRBJ1-1 | TRBV10-3 | . | many | TGTGCCATCAGCCTGCTCGGATGGACTGAAGCTTTCTTT | CAISLLGWTEAFF
TRBJ1-6 | TRBV12-3/TRBV12-4 | . | many | TGTGCCAGCAGTTTAGCTCTACACCTAGTTTCACCCCTCCACTTT | CASSLALHLVSPLHF
TRBJ2-7 | TRBV16 | TRBD1 | . | TGTGCCAGCAGCTTTGGACAGGACAGCAGCTCCTACGAGCAGTACTTC | CASSFGQDSSSYEQYF